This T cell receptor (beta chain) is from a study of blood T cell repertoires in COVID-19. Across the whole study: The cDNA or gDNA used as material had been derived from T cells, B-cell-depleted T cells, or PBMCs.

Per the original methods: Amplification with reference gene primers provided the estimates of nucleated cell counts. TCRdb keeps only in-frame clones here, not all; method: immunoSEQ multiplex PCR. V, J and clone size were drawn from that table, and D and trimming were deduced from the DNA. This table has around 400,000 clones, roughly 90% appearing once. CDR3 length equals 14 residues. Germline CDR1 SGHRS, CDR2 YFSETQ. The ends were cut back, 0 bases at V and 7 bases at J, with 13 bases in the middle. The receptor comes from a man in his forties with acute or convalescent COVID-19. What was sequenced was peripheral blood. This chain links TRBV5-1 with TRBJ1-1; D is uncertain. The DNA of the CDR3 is TGCGCCAGCAGCTTGGCTCGTGGAGACGGTGAAGCTTTCTTT. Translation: CASSLARGDGEAFF.